The T cell receptor (beta chain) described here comes from a study of human T cells and chemical hapten exposure. Study outcomes and limitations: Healthy individuals' immune responses may differ from those of donors, who had alopecia.

The library gave individual cDNA molecules unique molecular identifiers. A single record per CDR3 protein comes from TCRdb applying MiXCR to the RACE reads. The sample has nearly 350,000 distinct CDR3 sequences, around 7% seen once. Stated time point: patch test 1, 2 weeks after DPC sensitization. Treatment reported: therapeutic diphenylcyclopropenone sensitization with weekly scalp DPC. Non-pregnant alopecia patients aged 18 to 70, suitable for DPC therapy. Trimming removed 5 bases from V and 8 bases from J, with 27 bases in between. This CDR3 contains 17 residues. Germline V gene sequence: CDR1 SGHVS, CDR2 FQNEAQ. This clonotype has a handful of counts. The antigen is unknown.

This specimen consisted of whole blood, obtained in connection with sensitization to the hapten diphenylcyclopropenone (DPC). This rearrangement joins TRBV7-8 to TRBJ1-2; D perhaps matches TRBD1 (6 bases). The receptor was derived from a woman between 18 and 29 years old with alopecia areata. Some clones in this sample may be carry-over from other donors' samples. CDR3 DNA: TGTGCCAGCAGCCCCTACAGGGTTCCGGTCCCTTATGTGGGCTACACCTTC. As protein: CASSPYRVPVPYVGYTF. The whole variable domain, remainder taken from reference TRBV7-8 and TRBJ1-2, is GAGVSQSPRYKVAKRGQDVALRCDPISGHVSLFWYQQALGQGPEFLTYFQNEAQLDKSGLPSDRFFAERPEGSVSTLKIQRTQQEDSAVYLCASSPYRVPVPYVGYTFGSGTRLTVV.